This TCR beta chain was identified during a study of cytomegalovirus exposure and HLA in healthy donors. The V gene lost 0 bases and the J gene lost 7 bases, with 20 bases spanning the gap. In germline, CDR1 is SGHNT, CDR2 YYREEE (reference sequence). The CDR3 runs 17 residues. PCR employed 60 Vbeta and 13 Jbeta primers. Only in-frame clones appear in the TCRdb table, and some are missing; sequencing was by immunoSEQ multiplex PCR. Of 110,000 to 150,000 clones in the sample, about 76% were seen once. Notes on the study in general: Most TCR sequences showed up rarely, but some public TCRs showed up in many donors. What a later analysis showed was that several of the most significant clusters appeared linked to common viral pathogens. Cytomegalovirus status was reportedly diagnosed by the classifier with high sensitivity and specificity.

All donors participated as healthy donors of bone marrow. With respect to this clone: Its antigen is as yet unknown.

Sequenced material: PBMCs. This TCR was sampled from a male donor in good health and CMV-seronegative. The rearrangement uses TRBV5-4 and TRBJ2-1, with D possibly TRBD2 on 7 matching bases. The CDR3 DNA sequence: TGTGCCAGCAGCTTGGGTGAGACTAGCCGGAGGGGGAATGAGCAGTTCTTC. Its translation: CASSLGETSRRGNEQFF.